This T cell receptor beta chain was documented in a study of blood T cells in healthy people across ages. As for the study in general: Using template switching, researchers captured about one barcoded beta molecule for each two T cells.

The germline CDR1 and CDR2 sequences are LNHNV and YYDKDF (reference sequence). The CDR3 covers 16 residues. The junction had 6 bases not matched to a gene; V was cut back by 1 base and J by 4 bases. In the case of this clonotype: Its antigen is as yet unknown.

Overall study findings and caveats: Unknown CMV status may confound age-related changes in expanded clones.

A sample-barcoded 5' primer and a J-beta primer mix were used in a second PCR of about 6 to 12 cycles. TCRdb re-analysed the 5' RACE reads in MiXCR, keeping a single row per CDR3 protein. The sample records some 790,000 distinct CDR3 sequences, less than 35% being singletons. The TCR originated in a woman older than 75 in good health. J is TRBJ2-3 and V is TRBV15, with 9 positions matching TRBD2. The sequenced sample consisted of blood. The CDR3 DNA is TGTGCCACCAGCAGAGCGGCTAGCGGGACCGCAGATACGCAGTATTTT. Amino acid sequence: CATSRAASGTADTQYF.